This TCR beta chain originates from a study of neurological immune-mediated disorders. Overall study findings and caveats: CDR3 amino acid sequences of expanded clones were not shared across subjects, a result suggesting private repertoires in all groups.

TCRdb re-called the 5' RACE reads with MiXCR, one entry per CDR3 protein. The repertoire holds tens of thousands of distinct CDR3 sequences, with 13% as singletons. Time point reported: longitudinal time-point 2. PBMCs stored at -80 C, numbering 2 million, were the origin of the unsorted libraries. At least ten counts were recorded for this clonotype. The antigen is undetermined. This clonotype was sampled from a woman aged 40 to 50 in good health. The sample comprised PBMCs.

CDR3 sequence (DNA): TGTGCCAGCAGCCAAGGAGGACAGGGAGGTGGTTGGTTGGGCTATGGCTACACCTTC. Protein sequence: CASSQGGQGGGWLGYGYTF. The V call is TRBV3-1, the J call TRBJ1-2; 8 bases agree with TRBD1. This CDR3 region has 19 residues. Per the germline V gene, CDR1 is LGHDT and CDR2 is YNNKEL (reference sequence). V was pared by 1 base and J by 4 bases, with 17 bases of the junction left unmatched.